This record looks at one T cell receptor (beta chain) sequence and its context. Its antigen is unidentified. MiXCR, applied by TCRdb to the RT-PCR reads, yields one record per CDR3 protein. This sample has 500,000 to 600,000 distinct CDR3 sequences, with about 10% found just once. The junction had 5 bases not matched to a gene; V was cut back by 9 bases and J by 2 bases. CDR3 length: 14 amino acids. Per germline, CDR1 SGHRS and CDR2 YFSETQ. The sample comes from a study of response to subunit inactivated influenza vaccine. The study's findings and limits: Few new T cells, the authors suggested, are recruited by each seasonal influenza vaccination.

The input for sequencing was PBMCs from blood, taken on the day of vaccination. This receptor was identified in a man aged 50 or older who received an inactivated influenza vaccine. The chain joins TRBV5-1 to TRBJ2-3; 11 nucleotides align to TRBD2. In DNA form, the CDR3 reads TGCGCCACCGCTAGCGGGGGGCTCACAGATACGCAGTATTTT. This gives the protein CATASGGLTDTQYF.